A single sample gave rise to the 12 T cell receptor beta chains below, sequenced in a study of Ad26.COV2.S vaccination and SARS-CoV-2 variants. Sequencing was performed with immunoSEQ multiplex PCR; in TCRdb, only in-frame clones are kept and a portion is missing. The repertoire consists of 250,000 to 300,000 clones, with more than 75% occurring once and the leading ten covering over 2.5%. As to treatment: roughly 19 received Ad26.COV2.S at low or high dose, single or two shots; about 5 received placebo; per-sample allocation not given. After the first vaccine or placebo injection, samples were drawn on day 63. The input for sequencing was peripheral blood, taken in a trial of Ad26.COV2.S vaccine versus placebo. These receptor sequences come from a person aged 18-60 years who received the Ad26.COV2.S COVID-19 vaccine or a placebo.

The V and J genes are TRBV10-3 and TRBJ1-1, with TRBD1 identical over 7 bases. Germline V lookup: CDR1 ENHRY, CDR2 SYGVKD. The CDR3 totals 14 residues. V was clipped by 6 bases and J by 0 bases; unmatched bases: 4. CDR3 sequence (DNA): TGTGCCATCAGCGAACAGGGGATGAACACTGAAGCTTTCTTT. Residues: CAISEQGMNTEAFF.

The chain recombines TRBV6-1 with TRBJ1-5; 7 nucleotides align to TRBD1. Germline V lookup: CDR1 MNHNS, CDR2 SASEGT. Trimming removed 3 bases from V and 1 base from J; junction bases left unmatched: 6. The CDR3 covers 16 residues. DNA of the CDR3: TGTGCCAGCAGTGAGGACAGGAGAATAAGCAATCAGCCCCAGCATTTT. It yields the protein CASSEDRRISNQPQHF.

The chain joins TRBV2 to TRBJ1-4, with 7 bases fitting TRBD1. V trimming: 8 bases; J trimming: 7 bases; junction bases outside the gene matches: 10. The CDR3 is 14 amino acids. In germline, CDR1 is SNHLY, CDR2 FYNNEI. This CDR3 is CASFRDSKAEKLFF. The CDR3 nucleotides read TGTGCCAGCTTCCGGGACAGTAAGGCTGAAAAACTGTTTTTT.

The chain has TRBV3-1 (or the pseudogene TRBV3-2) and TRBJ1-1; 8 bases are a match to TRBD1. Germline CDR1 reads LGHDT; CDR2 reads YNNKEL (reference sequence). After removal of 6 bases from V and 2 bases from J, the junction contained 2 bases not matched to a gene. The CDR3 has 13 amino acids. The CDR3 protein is CASSSGGNTEAFF. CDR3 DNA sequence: TGTGCCAGCAGTTCAGGGGGCAACACTGAAGCTTTCTTT.

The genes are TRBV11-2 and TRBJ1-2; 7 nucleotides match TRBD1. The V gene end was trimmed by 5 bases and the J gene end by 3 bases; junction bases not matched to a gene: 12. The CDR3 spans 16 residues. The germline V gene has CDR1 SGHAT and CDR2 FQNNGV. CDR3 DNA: TGTGCCAGCAGCCTCCTAAGACAGGGATGGTACTATGGCTACACCTTC. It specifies CASSLLRQGWYYGYTF.

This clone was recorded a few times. The CDR3 is CASTQLASYSNQPQHF. CDR3 nucleotides: TGTGCCAGCACCCAACTTGCCTCGTATAGCAATCAGCCCCAGCATTTT. The gene calls are TRBV28 and TRBJ1-5, with D unresolved. The CDR3 spans 16 residues. Germline CDR1 MDHEN, CDR2 SYDVKM. V was shortened by 7 bases and J by 0 bases, with 16 bases between the two germline ends.

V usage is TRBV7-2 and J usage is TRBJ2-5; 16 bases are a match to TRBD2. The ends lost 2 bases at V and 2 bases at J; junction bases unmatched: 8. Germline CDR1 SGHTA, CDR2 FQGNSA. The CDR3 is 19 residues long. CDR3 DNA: TGTGCCAGCAGCTTAAGGGGACTAGCGGGAGGGGGTAGGCAAGAGACCCAGTACTTC. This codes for CASSLRGLAGGGRQETQYF. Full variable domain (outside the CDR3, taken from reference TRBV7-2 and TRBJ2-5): GAGVSQSPSNKVTEKGKDVELRCDPISGHTALYWYRQSLGQGLEFLIYFQGNSAPDKSGLPSDRFSAERTGGSVSTLTIQRTQQEDSAVYLCASSLRGLAGGGRQETQYFGPGTRLLVL.

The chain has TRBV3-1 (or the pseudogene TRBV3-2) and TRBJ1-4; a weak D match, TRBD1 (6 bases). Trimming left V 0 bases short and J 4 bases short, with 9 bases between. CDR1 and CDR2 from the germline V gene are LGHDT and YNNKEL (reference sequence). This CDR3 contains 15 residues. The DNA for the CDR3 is TGTGCCAGCAGCCAAGAGGGACAAGTTAATGAAAAACTGTTTTTT. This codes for CASSQEGQVNEKLFF.

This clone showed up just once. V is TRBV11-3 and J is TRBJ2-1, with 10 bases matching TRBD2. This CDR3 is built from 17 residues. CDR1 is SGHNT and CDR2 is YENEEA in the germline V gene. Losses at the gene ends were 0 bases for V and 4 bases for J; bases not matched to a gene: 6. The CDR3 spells CASSLDRSGRAYNEQFF. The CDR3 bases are TGTGCCAGCAGCTTAGATCGGAGCGGGAGGGCATACAATGAGCAGTTCTTC.

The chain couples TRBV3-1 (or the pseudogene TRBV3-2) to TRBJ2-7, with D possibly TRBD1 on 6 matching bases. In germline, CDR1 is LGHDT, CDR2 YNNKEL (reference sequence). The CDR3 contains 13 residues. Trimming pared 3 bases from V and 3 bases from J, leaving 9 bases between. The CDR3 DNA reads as TGTGCCAGCAGCCACACAGGGAGCTACGAGCAGTACTTC. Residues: CASSHTGSYEQYF.

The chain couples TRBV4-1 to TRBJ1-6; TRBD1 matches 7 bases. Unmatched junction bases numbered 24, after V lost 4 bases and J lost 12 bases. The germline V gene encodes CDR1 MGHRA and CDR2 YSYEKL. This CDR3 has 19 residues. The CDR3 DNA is TGCGCCAGCAGCCCAAAAGACGGGTCCGCCGGGCAGGGGGTCCTACCCCTCCACTTT. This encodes CASSPKDGSAGQGVLPLHF.

This chain's CDR3 is CASSLVHILQETQYF. For the CDR3, the DNA is TGTGCCAGCAGCTTAGTACATATCCTCCAAGAGACCCAGTACTTC. The gene calls are TRBV7-2 and TRBJ2-5; D gene unclear. CDR1 SGHTA and CDR2 FQGNSA come from the germline V gene. Trimming took off 1 base at V and 1 base at J, with 10 bases between the two ends. There are 15 residues in the CDR3.